The 9 T cell receptor beta chains below come from one sample, sequenced in a study of sequential checkpoint blockade in melanoma. Noted treatment: randomized to nivolumab then ipilimumab (arm A) or the reverse (arm B). Produced via immunoSEQ multiplex PCR; TCRdb's table is partial and in-frame only. The profile covers under 7,000 clones, with 25% to 30% appearing a single time and 9% to 10% taken by the ten largest. The source was tumor tissue (inferred from file names), collected from a patient given nivolumab and ipilimumab in sequence. The receptors shown here come from a human donor with melanoma.

This clone was counted a few times. At one of its ends the junction is not consistent with the germline gene, which may arise from a read error. This sequence joins TRBV6-1 and TRBJ1-2; 8 positions match TRBD1. The CDR3 loop spans 13 amino acids. CDR1 is MNHNS, CDR2 SASEGT, per germline. The CDR3 coding sequence is TGTGCCATCAGTGAAGGACAGGGAGATGGCTACACCTTC. It codes for CAISEGQGDGYTF.

This clone was seen a handful of times. V usage is TRBV9 and J usage is TRBJ2-7; a weak D match, TRBD2 (6 bases). The germline gives CDR1 SGDLS, CDR2 YYNGEE. The length of the CDR3 is 13 residues. The ends were cut back, 3 bases at V and 6 bases at J, with 13 bases in the middle. DNA of the CDR3: TGTGCCAGCAGCGCAGCCCAGGGAGGCGAGCAGTACTTC. It translates to CASSAAQGGEQYF.

The sample holds a few counts of this clone. J is TRBJ2-7 and V is TRBV28; TRBD1 matches at 9 bases. The V and J ends lost 4 bases and 3 bases, in that order; junction bases with no gene match: 7. CDR3 length equals 15 residues. Germline values: CDR1 MDHEN, CDR2 SYDVKM. CDR3 sequence: CASSSTGQGNYEQYF. CDR3 coding DNA: TGTGCCAGCAGTTCTACGGGACAGGGTAACTACGAGCAGTACTTC.

This sequence joins TRBV5-1 and TRBJ2-2; tentative D call: TRBD1 (6 bases). Trimming removed 1 base at V and 6 bases at J, with 13 bases between. Germline lookup yields CDR1 SGHRS and CDR2 YFSETQ. CDR3 length equals 15 residues. CDR3 protein: CASSLRAGESGELFF. As DNA, the CDR3 is TGCGCCAGCAGCTTGAGGGCAGGGGAGTCCGGGGAGCTGTTTTTT.

In DNA, the CDR3 is TGTGCCAGCAGCTTGGCCGCGGGAGGGGGGGAGACCCAGTACTTC. As protein: CASSLAAGGGETQYF. The gene calls are TRBV11-3 and TRBJ2-5; 9 bases are a match to TRBD2. The CDR3 extends over 15 amino acids. The germline V gene encodes CDR1 SGHNT and CDR2 YENEEA. V was clipped by 3 bases and J by 5 bases; unmatched bases: 7.

This clone was picked up many times. The chain's CDR3 is CASSPGQGFGETQYF. CDR3 DNA sequence: TGTGCCAGCAGCCCTGGACAGGGGTTTGGGGAGACCCAGTACTTC. V is TRBV11-3 and J is TRBJ2-5, with TRBD1 matching over 9 bases. CDR3 length equals 15 residues. V lost 5 bases, J lost 5 bases, and 9 bases stayed unmatched. CDR1 and CDR2 from the germline V gene are SGHNT and YENEEA.

The V call is TRBV28, the J call TRBJ1-1; TRBD1 agrees at 8 bases. Germline V gene data show CDR1 as MDHEN and CDR2 as SYDVKM. This CDR3 contains 15 residues. Losses at the gene ends were 3 bases for V and 1 base for J; bases not matched to a gene: 4. This chain's CDR3 is CASSFGDRGNTEAFF. The CDR3 DNA reads as TGTGCCAGCAGTTTCGGAGACAGGGGGAACACTGAAGCTTTCTTT.

This clone appeared many times. V usage is TRBV11-3 and J usage is TRBJ2-5, with TRBD2 matching 7 bases. Trimming removed 5 bases from V and 5 bases from J; junction bases left unmatched: 11. The germline CDR1 and CDR2 sequences are SGHNT and YENEEA. This CDR3 has 15 residues. The CDR3 region is CASSPARGGAETQYF. Here the CDR3 DNA reads TGTGCCAGCAGCCCGGCCCGGGGAGGGGCCGAGACCCAGTACTTC.

This clone was recorded many times. The rearrangement uses TRBV11-3 and TRBJ2-5; D is possibly TRBD1 (5 bases). The CDR3 totals 14 residues. V lost 1 base to trimming and J lost 4 bases, with 10 bases between them. The germline V gene has CDR1 SGHNT and CDR2 YENEEA. The CDR3 nucleotides read TGTGCCAGCAGCTTAGGGACATCTGGAGAGACCCAGTACTTC. This sequence encodes CASSLGTSGETQYF.